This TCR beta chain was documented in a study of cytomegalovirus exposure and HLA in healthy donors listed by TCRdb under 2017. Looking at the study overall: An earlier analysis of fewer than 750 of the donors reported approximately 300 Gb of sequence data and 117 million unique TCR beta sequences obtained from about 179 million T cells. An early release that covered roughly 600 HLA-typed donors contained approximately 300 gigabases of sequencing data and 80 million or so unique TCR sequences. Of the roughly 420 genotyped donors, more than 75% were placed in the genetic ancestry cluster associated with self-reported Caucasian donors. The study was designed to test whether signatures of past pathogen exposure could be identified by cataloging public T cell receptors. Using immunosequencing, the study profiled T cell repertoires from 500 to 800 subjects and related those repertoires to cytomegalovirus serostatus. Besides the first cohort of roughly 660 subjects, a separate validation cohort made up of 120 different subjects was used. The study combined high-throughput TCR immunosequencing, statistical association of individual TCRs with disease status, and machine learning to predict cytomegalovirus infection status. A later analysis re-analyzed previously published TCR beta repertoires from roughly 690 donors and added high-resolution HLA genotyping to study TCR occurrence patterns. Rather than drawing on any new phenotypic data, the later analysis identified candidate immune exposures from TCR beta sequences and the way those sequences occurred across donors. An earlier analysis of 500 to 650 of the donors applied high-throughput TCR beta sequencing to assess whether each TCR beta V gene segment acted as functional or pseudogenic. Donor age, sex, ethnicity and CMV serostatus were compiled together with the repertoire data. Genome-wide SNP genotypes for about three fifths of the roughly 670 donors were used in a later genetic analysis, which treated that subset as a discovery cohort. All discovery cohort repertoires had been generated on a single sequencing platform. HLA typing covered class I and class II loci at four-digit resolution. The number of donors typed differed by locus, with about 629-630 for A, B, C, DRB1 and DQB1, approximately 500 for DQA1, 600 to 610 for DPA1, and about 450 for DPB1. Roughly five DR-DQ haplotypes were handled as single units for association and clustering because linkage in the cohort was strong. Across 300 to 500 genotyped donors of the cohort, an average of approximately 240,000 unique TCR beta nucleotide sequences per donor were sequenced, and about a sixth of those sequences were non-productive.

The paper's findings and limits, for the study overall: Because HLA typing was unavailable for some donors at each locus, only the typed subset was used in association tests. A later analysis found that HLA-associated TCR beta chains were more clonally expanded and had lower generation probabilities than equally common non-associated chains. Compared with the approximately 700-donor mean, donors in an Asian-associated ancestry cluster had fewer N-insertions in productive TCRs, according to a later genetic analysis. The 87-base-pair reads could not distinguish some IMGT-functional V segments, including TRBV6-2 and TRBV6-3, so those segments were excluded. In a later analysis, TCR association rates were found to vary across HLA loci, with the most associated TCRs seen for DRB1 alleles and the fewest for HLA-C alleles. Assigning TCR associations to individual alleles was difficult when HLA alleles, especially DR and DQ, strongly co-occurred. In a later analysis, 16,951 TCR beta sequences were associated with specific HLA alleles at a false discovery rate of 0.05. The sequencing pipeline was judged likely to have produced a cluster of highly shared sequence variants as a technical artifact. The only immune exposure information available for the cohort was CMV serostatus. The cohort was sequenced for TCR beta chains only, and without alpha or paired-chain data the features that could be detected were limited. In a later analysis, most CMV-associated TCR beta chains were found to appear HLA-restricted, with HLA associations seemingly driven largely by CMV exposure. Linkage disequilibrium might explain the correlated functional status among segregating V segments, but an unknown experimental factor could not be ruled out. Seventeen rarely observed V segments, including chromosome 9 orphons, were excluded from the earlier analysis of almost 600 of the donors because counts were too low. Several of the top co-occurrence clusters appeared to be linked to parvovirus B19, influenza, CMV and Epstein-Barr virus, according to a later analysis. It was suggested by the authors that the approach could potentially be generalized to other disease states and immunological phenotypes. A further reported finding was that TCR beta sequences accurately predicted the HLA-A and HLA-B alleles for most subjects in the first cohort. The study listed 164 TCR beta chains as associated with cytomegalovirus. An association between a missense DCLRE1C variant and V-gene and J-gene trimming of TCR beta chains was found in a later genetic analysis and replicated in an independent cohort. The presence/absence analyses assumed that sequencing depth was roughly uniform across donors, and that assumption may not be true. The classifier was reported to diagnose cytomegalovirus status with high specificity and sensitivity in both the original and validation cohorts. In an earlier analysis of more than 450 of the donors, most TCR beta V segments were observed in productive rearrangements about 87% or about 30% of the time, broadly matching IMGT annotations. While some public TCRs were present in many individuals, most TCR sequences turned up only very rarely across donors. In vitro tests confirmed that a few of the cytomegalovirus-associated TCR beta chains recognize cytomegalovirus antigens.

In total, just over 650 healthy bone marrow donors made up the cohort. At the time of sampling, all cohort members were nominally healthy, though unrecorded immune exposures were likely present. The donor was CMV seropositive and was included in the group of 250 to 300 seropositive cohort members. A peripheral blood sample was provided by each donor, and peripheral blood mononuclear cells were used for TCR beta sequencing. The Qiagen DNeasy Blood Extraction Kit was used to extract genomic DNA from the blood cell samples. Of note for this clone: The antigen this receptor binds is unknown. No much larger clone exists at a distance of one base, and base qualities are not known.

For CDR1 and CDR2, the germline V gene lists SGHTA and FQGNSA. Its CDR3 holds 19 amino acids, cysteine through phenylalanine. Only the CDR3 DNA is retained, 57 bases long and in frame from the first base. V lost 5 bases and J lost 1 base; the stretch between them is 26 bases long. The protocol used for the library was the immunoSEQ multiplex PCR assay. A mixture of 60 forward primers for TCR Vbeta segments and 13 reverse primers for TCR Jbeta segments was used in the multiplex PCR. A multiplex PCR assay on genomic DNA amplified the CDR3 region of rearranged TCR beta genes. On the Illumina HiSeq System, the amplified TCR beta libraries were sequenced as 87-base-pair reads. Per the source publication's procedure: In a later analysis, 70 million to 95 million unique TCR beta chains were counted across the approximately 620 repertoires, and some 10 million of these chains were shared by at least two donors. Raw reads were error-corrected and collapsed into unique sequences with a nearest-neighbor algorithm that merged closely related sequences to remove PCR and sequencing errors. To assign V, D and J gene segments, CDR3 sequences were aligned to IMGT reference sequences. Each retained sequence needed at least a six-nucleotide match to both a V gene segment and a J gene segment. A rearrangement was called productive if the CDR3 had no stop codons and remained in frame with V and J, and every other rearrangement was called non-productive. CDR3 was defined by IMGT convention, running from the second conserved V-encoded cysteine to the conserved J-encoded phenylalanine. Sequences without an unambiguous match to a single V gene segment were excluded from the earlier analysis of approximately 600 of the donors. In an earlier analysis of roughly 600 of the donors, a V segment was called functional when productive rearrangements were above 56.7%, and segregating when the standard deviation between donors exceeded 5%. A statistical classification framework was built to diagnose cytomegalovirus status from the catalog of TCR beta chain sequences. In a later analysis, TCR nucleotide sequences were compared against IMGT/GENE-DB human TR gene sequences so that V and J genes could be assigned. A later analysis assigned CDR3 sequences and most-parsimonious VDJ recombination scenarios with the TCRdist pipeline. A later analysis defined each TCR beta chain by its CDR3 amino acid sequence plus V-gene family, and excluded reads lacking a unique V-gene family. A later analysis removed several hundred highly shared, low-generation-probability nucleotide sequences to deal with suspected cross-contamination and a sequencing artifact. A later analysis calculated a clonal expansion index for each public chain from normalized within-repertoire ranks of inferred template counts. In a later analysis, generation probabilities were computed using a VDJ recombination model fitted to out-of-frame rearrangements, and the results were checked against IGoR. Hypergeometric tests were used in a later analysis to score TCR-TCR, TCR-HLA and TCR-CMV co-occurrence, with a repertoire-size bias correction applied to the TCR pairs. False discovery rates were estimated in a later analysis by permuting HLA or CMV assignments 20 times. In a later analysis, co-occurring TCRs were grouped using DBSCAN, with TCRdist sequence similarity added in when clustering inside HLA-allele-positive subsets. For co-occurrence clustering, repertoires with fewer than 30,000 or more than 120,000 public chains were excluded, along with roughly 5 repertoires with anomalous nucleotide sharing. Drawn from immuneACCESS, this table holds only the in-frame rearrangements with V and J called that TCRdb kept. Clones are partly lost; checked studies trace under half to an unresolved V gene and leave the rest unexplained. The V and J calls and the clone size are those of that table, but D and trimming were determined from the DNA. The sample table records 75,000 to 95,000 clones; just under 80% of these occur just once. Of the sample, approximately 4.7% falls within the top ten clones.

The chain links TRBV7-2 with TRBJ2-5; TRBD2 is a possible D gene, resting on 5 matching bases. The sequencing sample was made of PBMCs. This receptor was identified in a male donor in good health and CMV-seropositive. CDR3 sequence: CASSLEDQRRYHLQETQYF. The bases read TGTGCCAGCAGCCTGGAGGACCAGCGGAGATACCACCTCCAAGAGACCCAGTACTTC.